This T cell receptor (beta chain) is from a study of T cell responses to AZD1222 COVID-19 vaccine. Method: immunoSEQ multiplex PCR; TCRdb's copy keeps in-frame clones and lacks some. Of around 100,000 clones in the sample, 87% were seen once. V was trimmed by 2 bases and J by 0 bases, leaving 11 bases between them. CDR1 is LNHDA, CDR2 SQIVND, per germline (reference sequence). The CDR3 has 15 amino acids. Concerning this clone itself: No antigen is known for it.

Study outcomes and limitations: Spike-specific TCR breadth and depth rose after two AZD1222 doses. Females outnumbered males among donors, who were mostly white British; clonal diversity was possibly underestimated. Researchers report vaccine-associated CD4 TCRs spanning spike, with dominance at 160-218 and 743-854. Just six people given AZD1222 tested seropositive at baseline.

This TCR came from an adult in good health. The source was peripheral blood, collected on day 0 of AZD1222 vaccination. The chain combines TRBV19 with TRBJ2-7; TRBD1 is a possible D gene (5 bases). The CDR3 reads CASSILGQSSYEQYF. CDR3 nucleotides: TGTGCCAGTAGTATATTGGGGCAGAGCTCCTACGAGCAGTACTTC.